This T cell receptor beta chain is from a study of cytotoxic CD8 clonotypes in ibrutinib-treated CLL. Study observations and caveats: Clonality went higher at ibrutinib response and then dropped back toward baseline at progression.

On this clone itself: Its cognate antigen is unknown. Sequence at one end of the junction differs from germline and may be a read error.

Germline V gives CDR1 SQVTM, CDR2 ANQGSEA. The CDR3 extends over 14 amino acids. The table came from immunoSEQ multiplex PCR; TCRdb's copy has only in-frame clones and leaves some out. The profile covers some 50,000 clones, with over 55% appearing a single time and just over 20% taken by the ten largest. This TCR was sampled from a human donor with chronic lymphocytic leukemia. V and J are TRBV29-1 and TRBJ2-1; 12 bases match TRBD1. Sample: PBMCs, taken after 24 months of ibrutinib treatment. In nucleotides, the CDR3 is TGCAGCGTCGAAGTGGGACAGGGGGCAGGGGAGCAGTTCTTC. Translation gives CSVEVGQGAGEQFF.